The 32 T cell receptor beta chains below were found in one sample sequenced in a study of T cells in Graves' hyperthyroidism and ophthalmopathy. Amplification of TCR beta CDR3 regions was performed using RNA transcripts as template. First-round RT-PCR of the TCR CDR3 relied on the HTBI primer set. TCRdb ran MiXCR on the multiplex PCR reads and lists one entry per CDR3 protein. The data hold roughly 240,000 distinct CDR3 sequences, with about 15% observed a single time. Sequences were obtained from blood. The receptors shown here come from a woman between 18 and 29 years old with Graves' ophthalmopathy.

In this sample, this clonotype turned up many times. V usage is TRBV3-1 and J usage is TRBJ2-1; 7 bases are shared with TRBD1. The CDR3 loop spans 12 amino acids. Losses at the gene ends were 3 bases for V and 13 bases for J; bases not matched to a gene: 6. Germline CDR1 LGHDT, CDR2 YNNKEL (reference sequence). CDR3 in amino acids: CASSQADRPQFF. For the CDR3, the DNA is TGTGCCAGCAGCCAGGCGGACAGGCCCCAGTTCTTC.

Many counts were recorded for this clonotype. This chain links TRBV28 with TRBJ2-7; 10 bases fit TRBD2. Germline CDR1 is MDHEN and CDR2 is SYDVKM. Unmatched junction bases numbered 9, after V lost 4 bases and J lost 3 bases. This CDR3 has 16 residues. The CDR3 spells CASSYDGTSVIYEQYF. The CDR3 nucleotides are TGTGCCAGCAGTTACGACGGGACTAGCGTTATCTACGAGCAGTACTTC.

The rearrangement joins TRBV11-2 to TRBJ2-5; 15 nucleotides align to TRBD2. CDR1 is SGHAT, CDR2 FQNNGV, per germline. The CDR3 length is 18 residues. V lost 5 bases to trimming and J lost 2 bases; unmatched junction nucleotides: 9. CDR3 in DNA: TGTGCCAGCAGCCAAGGACTAGCGGGGGGGGCCGGGCAAGAGACCCAGTACTTC. This translates into CASSQGLAGGAGQETQYF.

The chain uses TRBV9 and TRBJ1-1; no firm D call. CDR1 is SGDLS and CDR2 is YYNGEE in the germline V gene. Trimming took 0 bases from V and 2 from J, leaving 14 bases between them. The CDR3 spans 16 residues. CDR3 coding DNA: TGTGCCAGCAGCGTAGTGGGGAGGTACAGTAACACTGAAGCTTTCTTT. This sequence encodes CASSVVGRYSNTEAFF.

The sample holds many counts of this clonotype. The J gene is TRBJ2-2, the V gene TRBV6-5; 11 bases are a match to TRBD2. V lost 2 bases and J lost 6; bases outside the gene matches: 8. CDR1 MNHEY and CDR2 SVGAGI come from the germline V gene. The CDR3 runs 17 residues. CDR3 nucleotide sequence: TGTGCCAGCAGTTACACTAGCGGGAGCTCTTATCCCGGGGAGCTGTTTTTT. Amino acid sequence: CASSYTSGSSYPGELFF.

This clonotype appeared many times. CDR3 amino acids: CASSLGGRREQFF. The CDR3 bases are TGCGCCAGCAGCTTGGGTGGGCGGCGTGAGCAGTTCTTC. The V and J genes are TRBV5-1 and TRBJ2-1; D not resolved. Germline V gene data show CDR1 as SGHRS and CDR2 as YFSETQ. Trimming took 0 bases from V and 9 from J, leaving 10 bases between them. The CDR3 runs to 13 residues.

This clonotype was seen at least ten times. This chain connects TRBV6-5 to TRBJ2-1; no firm D call. V shed 2 bases and J shed 9 bases, with 11 bases lying between them. Germline values: CDR1 MNHEY, CDR2 SVGAGI. This CDR3 comprises 13 residues. Here the CDR3 reads CASSYRAAPEQFF. The DNA of the CDR3 is TGTGCCAGCAGTTACCGGGCAGCTCCTGAGCAGTTCTTC.

CDR3 nucleotides: TGTGCCAGCAGACCGGGACTAGCGGTCTACGAGCAGTCCGTC. Amino acids: CASRPGLAVYEQSV. V is TRBV11-3 and J is TRBJ2-7, with 11 nucleotides matching TRBD2. CDR3 length: 14 residues. Germline V gene lookup returns CDR1 SGHNT and CDR2 YENEEA.

This clonotype has ten or more counts. The chain couples TRBV6-1 to TRBJ1-1; D gene ambiguous. Germline-derived CDR1 and CDR2 are MNHNS and SASEGT. The CDR3 extends over 14 amino acids. The germline V and J ends were trimmed by 2 bases and 8 bases, with 15 bases remaining between them. CDR3 in amino acids: CASSEPPWALEAFF. CDR3 bases: TGTGCCAGCAGTGAACCGCCCTGGGCCCTCGAAGCTTTCTTT.

There are many counts of this clonotype. This chain connects TRBV29-1 to TRBJ2-3; 12 bases are shared with TRBD2. Per the germline V gene, CDR1 is SQVTM and CDR2 is ANQGSEA. The junction had 4 bases not matched to a gene; V was cut back by 2 bases and J by 4 bases. The CDR3 has 15 residues. The CDR3 DNA reads TGCAGCGTTGAACTAGCGGGAGGGCCCTCAGATACGCAGTATTTT. The encoded protein is CSVELAGGPSDTQYF.

This clonotype was observed many times. The V call is TRBV18, the J call TRBJ2-3; D uncertain. Germline V gene lookup returns CDR1 KGHSH and CDR2 LQKENI. V lost 0 bases, J lost 7 bases, and 14 bases lay in between. This CDR3 comprises 15 residues. The CDR3 bases are TGTGCCAGCTCACCACCGGAATTATCGAGACATACGCAGTATTTT. It codes for CASSPPELSRHTQYF.

This clonotype has at least ten counts. This rearrangement joins TRBV6-1 to TRBJ1-2; a weak D match, TRBD1 (5 bases). The CDR3 is 13 residues long. V gave up 6 bases and J gave up 4 bases, with 12 bases separating them. Germline CDR1 reads MNHNS; CDR2 reads SASEGT. CDR3 in amino acids: CASRLPGFYGYTF. CDR3 DNA: TGTGCCAGCAGACTCCCAGGGTTCTATGGCTACACCTTC.

Comments on this clonotype: Since a much larger clone is just one base distant, this may be a read error. The genes are TRBV5-1 and TRBJ2-1; 7 positions agree with TRBD1. The CDR3 is 15 amino acids. Germline V gene lookup returns CDR1 SGHRS and CDR2 YFSETQ. V was clipped by 5 bases and J by 5 bases; unmatched bases: 10. The CDR3 bases are TGCGCCAGCAGTCCAACAGGGGACCCTCACAATGAGCAGTTCTTC. Its translation: CASSPTGDPHNEQFF.

This rearrangement joins TRBV9 to TRBJ2-7; 8 nucleotides agree with TRBD2. CDR1 and CDR2 (germline): SGDLS, YYNGEE. CDR3 length: 15 amino acids. Trimming took 0 bases from V and 4 from J; bases not matched to a gene: 6. CDR3 sequence reads: CASSVGQAGDYEQYF. The CDR3 coding sequence is TGTGCCAGCAGCGTAGGGCAAGCGGGAGATTACGAGCAGTACTTC.

This clonotype was detected many times. The chain links TRBV20-1 to TRBJ2-3, with D possibly being TRBD2 (7 bases). The CDR3 is 13 residues long. In germline, CDR1 is DFQATT, CDR2 SNEGSKA (reference sequence). Deletions cut 6 bases from V and 2 bases from J, with 12 bases between. The CDR3 DNA reads as TGCAGTGCCGAGGGGGGGATCACAGATACGCAGTATTTT. Its translation is CSAEGGITDTQYF.

This clonotype was seen ten or more times. The chain couples TRBV7-9 to TRBJ2-4; a possible D gene is TRBD1 (6 bases). Between the trimmed V and J ends, which lost 0 bases and 0 bases, there was a span of 12 bases. The CDR3 totals 17 residues. CDR1 SEHNR and CDR2 FQNEAQ come from the germline V gene (reference sequence). CDR3 amino acids: CASSLALAGVAKNIQYF. The CDR3 nucleotides read TGTGCCAGCAGCTTAGCGCTGGCAGGGGTAGCCAAAAACATTCAGTACTTC.

This clonotype was detected ten times or more. The rearrangement links TRBV13 to TRBJ2-5; 11 nucleotides align to TRBD2. CDR1 is PRHDT and CDR2 is FYEKMQ in the germline V gene (reference sequence). The ends lost 5 bases at V and 3 bases at J; junction bases unmatched: 8. The CDR3 length is 16 residues. DNA for the CDR3: TGTGCCAGCAGCGCCAGGGGTAGCGGGGGGGAAGAGACCCAGTACTTC. Translation gives CASSARGSGGEETQYF. Filled out from reference TRBV13 and TRBJ2-5, the complete variable domain reads AAGVIQSPRHLIKEKRETATLKCYPIPRHDTVYWYQQGPGQDPQFLISFYEKMQSDKGSIPDRFSAQQFSDYHSELNMSSLELGDSALYFCASSARGSGGEETQYFGPGTRLLVL.

This clonotype appeared once. This CDR3 reads CASSPRGPPSYEQYF. In DNA, the CDR3 is TGTGCCAGCAGCCCCCGGGGACCTCCTTCTTACGAGCAGTACTTC. This chain links TRBV2 with TRBJ2-7; D is perhaps TRBD1 or TRBD2 (5 bases each). CDR1 and CDR2 (germline): SNHLY, FYNNEI. Trimming stripped 6 bases from V and 4 bases from J, with 19 bases between. There are 15 residues in the CDR3.

This clonotype has ten or more counts. The chain recombines TRBV11-2 with TRBJ1-1; D not certain. Germline CDR1 reads SGHAT; CDR2 reads FQNNGV. V lost 1 base and J 4 bases, leaving 7 bases between the germline ends. The CDR3 has 13 residues. The CDR3 region has the DNA TGTGCCAGCAGCTTAGTGCTGCTCACTGAAGCTTTCTTT. This encodes CASSLVLLTEAFF.

This clonotype was counted at least ten times. The chain links TRBV6-2 or TRBV6-3 to TRBJ2-2; 11 nucleotides align to TRBD1. V shed 6 bases and J 5 bases; nucleotides not matched to a gene: 2. CDR1 and CDR2 from the germline V gene are MNHEY and SVGEGT. The CDR3 sequence is 14 residues long. This CDR3 reads CASRGQGGTGELFF. The CDR3 DNA follows: TGTGCCAGCAGGGGACAGGGGGGAACCGGGGAGCTGTTTTTT.

At least ten counts were recorded for this clonotype. This chain links TRBV7-9 with TRBJ1-1, with a tentative D call TRBD1 (6 bases). In germline, CDR1 is SEHNR, CDR2 FQNEAQ (reference sequence). The CDR3 consists of 14 residues. The V and J ends lost 3 bases and 0 bases respectively, with 8 bases between them. The CDR3 region is CASSLWTVNTEAFF. The CDR3 DNA reads as TGTGCCAGCAGCTTGTGGACAGTGAACACTGAAGCTTTCTTT.

Many counts were recorded for this clonotype. CDR3 sequence reads: CASSSSPGEQYF. Here the CDR3 DNA reads TGTGCCAGCAGCTCCTCCCCGGGTGAGCAGTACTTC. The rearrangement links TRBV7-9 to TRBJ2-7; no firm D call. The CDR3 loop spans 12 amino acids. CDR1 is SEHNR and CDR2 is FQNEAQ in the germline V gene (reference sequence). V lost 4 bases and J 7 bases, leaving 11 bases between the germline ends.

The sample holds many counts of this clonotype. The chain couples TRBV7-9 to TRBJ1-1; the D gene is possibly TRBD1 (6 bases). The CDR3 extends over 15 amino acids. The V end was cut by 1 base, the J end by 5 bases, with 14 bases between. Germline CDR1 SEHNR, CDR2 FQNEAQ (reference sequence). The CDR3 here is CASSLVKGGDTEAFF. CDR3 coding DNA: TGTGCCAGCAGCTTAGTAAAGGGGGGGGATACTGAAGCTTTCTTT.

This clonotype was recorded at least ten times. The V call is TRBV7-9, the J call TRBJ1-2, with 7 bases matching TRBD1. Germline V gene sequence: CDR1 SEHNR, CDR2 FQNEAQ (reference sequence). V lost 0 bases and J lost 5; bases outside the gene matches: 3. The CDR3 length is 14 residues. The CDR3 DNA reads as TGTGCCAGCAGCTTAGCAGACAGGGCTTATGGCTACACCTTC. This encodes CASSLADRAYGYTF. Full variable domain (rest looked up from reference TRBV7-9 and TRBJ1-2): DTGVSQNPRHKITKRGQNVTFRCDPISEHNRLYWYRQTLGQGPEFLTYFQNEAQLEKSRLLSDRFSAERPKGSFSTLEIQRTEQGDSAMYLCASSLADRAYGYTFGSGTRLTVV.

This clonotype occurred many times. The CDR3 region has the DNA TGCGCCAGCAGCTTGGGGCAGGGCCCAAGCACAGATACGCAGTATTTT. This gives the protein CASSLGQGPSTDTQYF. The rearrangement joins TRBV5-1 to TRBJ2-3; perhaps TRBD1 as D (5 bases). This CDR3 region has 16 residues. CDR1 is SGHRS and CDR2 is YFSETQ in the germline V gene. V lost 0 bases and J lost 0, with 11 bases in between.

This clonotype has at least ten counts. This chain uses TRBV27 with TRBJ2-1; D is possibly TRBD1 or TRBD2 (6 bases each). Germline CDR1 and CDR2: MNHEY and SMNVEV (reference sequence). Between the trimmed V and J ends, which lost 6 bases and 2 bases, there was a span of 20 bases. There are 17 residues in the CDR3. CDR3 in amino acids: CASSLKGGLLTYNEQFF. CDR3 nucleotide sequence: TGTGCCAGCAGCTTAAAAGGGGGACTGCTTACCTACAATGAGCAGTTCTTC.

There are many counts of this clonotype. CDR3 residues: CASSQEAAGGTEAFF. For the CDR3, the DNA is TGTGCCAGCAGCCAAGAGGCGGCAGGGGGGACTGAAGCTTTCTTT. J is TRBJ1-1 and V is TRBV4-2; 7 bases are shared with TRBD1. The CDR3 is 15 residues long. Unmatched junction bases numbered 6, after V lost 0 bases and J lost 5 bases. The germline V gene encodes CDR1 LGHNA and CDR2 YNFKEQ.

This clonotype was observed many times. The chain combines TRBV11-2 with TRBJ1-1; D perhaps matches TRBD1 (5 bases). V was clipped by 2 bases and J by 5 bases, with 9 bases between them. Germline-derived CDR1 and CDR2 are SGHAT and FQNNGV. This CDR3 is built from 13 residues. CDR3 loop: CASSLRRVTEAFF. CDR3 DNA sequence: TGTGCCAGCAGCTTACGCAGGGTGACTGAAGCTTTCTTT.

The genes are TRBV7-9 and TRBJ1-1, with unresolved D. The CDR3 is 14 residues long. V lost 1 base and J lost 5, with 11 bases in between. Germline V gives CDR1 SEHNR, CDR2 FQNEAQ (reference sequence). The CDR3 here is CASSLVMARTEAFF. CDR3 nucleotides: TGTGCCAGCAGCTTAGTCATGGCTCGGACTGAAGCTTTCTTT. The entire variable domain, with the rest obtained from reference TRBV7-9 and TRBJ1-1, is as follows: DTGVSQNPRHKITKRGQNVTFRCDPISEHNRLYWYRQTLGQGPEFLTYFQNEAQLEKSRLLSDRFSAERPKGSFSTLEIQRTEQGDSAMYLCASSLVMARTEAFFGQGTRLTVV.

This clonotype was counted at least ten times. The chain links TRBV11-2 to TRBJ2-2; 9 bases are a match to TRBD1. The CDR3 has 14 residues. With 3 bases clipped from V and 4 bases from J, the junction kept 0 bases outside the gene matches. Germline V CDR1 and CDR2: SGHAT, FQNNGV. The CDR3 coding sequence is TGTGCCAGCAGCTTGACAGGGGGCACCGGGGAGCTGTTTTTT. Translated: CASSLTGGTGELFF. Full variable domain (rest looked up from reference TRBV11-2 and TRBJ2-2): EAGVAQSPRYKIIEKRQSVAFWCNPISGHATLYWYQQILGQGPKLLIQFQNNGVVDDSQLPKDRFSAERLKGVDSTLKIQPAKLEDSAVYLCASSLTGGTGELFFGEGSRLTVL.

This clonotype came up many times. This chain links TRBV3-1 with TRBJ2-1; no definite D call. This CDR3 is 12 amino acids long. V was clipped by 5 bases and J by 11 bases, with 13 bases between them. CDR1 LGHDT and CDR2 YNNKEL come from the germline V gene (reference sequence). The chain's CDR3 is CASSAEARKQFF. CDR3 nucleotides: TGTGCCAGCAGCGCAGAGGCACGGAAGCAGTTCTTC.

This clonotype was seen repeatedly, ten times or more. The chain couples TRBV28 to TRBJ1-2; D remains ambiguous. Germline CDR1 and CDR2: MDHEN and SYDVKM. Trimming took off 3 bases at V and 4 bases at J, with 6 bases between the two ends. This CDR3 is built from 12 residues. The CDR3 region is CASSFLSYGYTF. The CDR3 DNA reads TGTGCCAGCAGTTTTCTCAGCTATGGCTACACCTTC.